A selection of T cell receptor beta chains follows, all from one sample in a study of blood T cell repertoires in COVID-19. Generated by immunoSEQ multiplex PCR, the TCRdb table keeps only in-frame clones and is missing some. Of roughly 190,000 clones detected, about 80% appear once; the ten largest clones hold 6.5% to 9.5%. The sample taken for sequencing was peripheral blood. Receptor source: a woman aged 55-70 years with COVID-19, enrolled during active disease. Each CDR3 is given with its conserved first and last residue. The order of the fields is D gene, V gene, J gene, clone size, CDR3 protein, CDR3 DNA. D genes are given only for firm matches. Only some rows state a clone size, as once, few, many or a class for expanded clones.

D: TRBD1; V: TRBV7-7; J: TRBJ1-5; size: -; CDR3: CASSLGPTTGVGQPQHF; DNA: TGTGCTAGCAGCTTAGGGCCGACCACAGGGGTGGGTCAGCCCCAGCATTTT
D: -; V: TRBV6-6; J: TRBJ2-7; size: once; CDR3: CASSDSSYEQYF; DNA: TGTGCCAGCAGTGACAGCTCCTACGAGCAGTACTTC
D: -; V: TRBV3-1/TRBV3-2; J: TRBJ1-1; size: -; CDR3: CASSYTDSLNTEAFF; DNA: TGTGCCAGCAGCTACACGGACAGTTTGAACACTGAAGCTTTCTTT
D: -; V: TRBV11-3; J: TRBJ1-3; size: -; CDR3: CASSSRSGNTIYF; DNA: TGTGCCAGCAGCTCGCGCTCTGGAAACACCATATATTTT
D: TRBD2; V: TRBV10-3; J: TRBJ2-1; size: -; CDR3: CAISDSGGGYNEQFF; DNA: TGTGCCATCAGTGATTCGGGCGGGGGATACAATGAGCAGTTCTTC
D: -; V: TRBV19; J: TRBJ1-1; size: -; CDR3: CATQSQTHTEAFF; DNA: TGTGCCACACAATCCCAAACCCACACTGAAGCTTTCTTT
D: TRBD2; V: TRBV2; J: TRBJ2-5; size: -; CDR3: CASRKRLAGVEETQYF; DNA: TGTGCCAGCAGGAAACGACTAGCGGGAGTGGAAGAGACCCAGTACTTC
D: TRBD2; V: TRBV10-3; J: TRBJ2-3; size: -; CDR3: CAIRGRAGGRTDTQYF; DNA: TGTGCCATCAGGGGCAGAGCGGGGGGGCGAACAGATACGCAGTATTTT
D: TRBD1; V: TRBV6-4; J: TRBJ2-6; size: -; CDR3: CASSGTGGAGANVLTF; DNA: TGTGCCAGCAGTGGGACAGGGGGCGCCGGGGCCAACGTCCTGACTTTC
D: -; V: TRBV3-1/TRBV3-2; J: TRBJ1-2; size: -; CDR3: CASSHPTGDTNYGYTF; DNA: TGTGCCAGCAGCCATCCTACAGGAGATACTAACTATGGCTACACCTTC
D: -; V: TRBV5-1; J: TRBJ2-5; size: -; CDR3: CASSQQGIEQETQYF; DNA: TGCGCCAGCAGCCAACAGGGCATTGAGCAAGAGACCCAGTACTTC
D: TRBD2; V: TRBV5-4; J: TRBJ2-7; size: -; CDR3: CASSSGLAGVGEQYF; DNA: TGTGCCAGCAGCTCAGGCCTAGCGGGAGTGGGTGAGCAGTACTTC
D: -; V: TRBV19; J: TRBJ1-5; size: few; CDR3: CASSRSSGTGFVSNQPQHF; DNA: TGTGCCAGTAGTCGCTCCTCCGGGACTGGCTTTGTAAGCAATCAGCCCCAGCATTTT
D: -; V: TRBV15; J: TRBJ1-2; size: -; CDR3: CATSRGQVLGDGYTF; DNA: TGTGCCACCAGCAGAGGACAGGTTTTAGGGGATGGCTACACCTTC
D: -; V: TRBV6-5; J: TRBJ1-4; size: -; CDR3: CASRPLGPEKLFF; DNA: TGTGCCAGCAGGCCATTGGGCCCTGAAAAACTGTTTTTT
D: -; V: TRBV3-1/TRBV3-2; J: TRBJ2-2; size: few; CDR3: CASSRYTTGTGELFF; DNA: TGTGCCAGCAGCCGATACACCACAGGGACCGGGGAGCTGTTTTTT
D: TRBD1; V: TRBV9; J: TRBJ2-1; size: -; CDR3: CASSLHQTGAFDNEQFF; DNA: TGTGCCAGCAGCCTTCACCAGACAGGGGCCTTTGACAATGAGCAGTTCTTC
D: -; V: TRBV3-1/TRBV3-2; J: TRBJ2-7; size: -; CDR3: CASSQGVQSSYEQYF; DNA: TGTGCCAGCAGCCAAGGGGTACAGTCCTCCTACGAGCAGTACTTC
D: -; V: TRBV5-6; J: TRBJ2-3; size: -; CDR3: CASSSGTDTQYF; DNA: TGTGCCAGCAGTTCAGGAACAGATACGCAGTATTTT
D: -; V: TRBV6-2/TRBV6-3; J: TRBJ2-3; size: -; CDR3: CASSYAGLSTDTQYF; DNA: TGTGCCAGCAGTTACGCGGGGCTTAGCACAGATACGCAGTATTTT
D: -; V: TRBV5-1; J: TRBJ2-2; size: once; CDR3: CASSLAGGDTGELFF; DNA: TGCGCCAGCAGCTTGGCAGGTGGTGACACCGGGGAGCTGTTTTTT
D: -; V: TRBV6-5; J: TRBJ1-6; size: -; CDR3: CASSRTLAGSPLHF; DNA: TGTGCCAGCAGTCGGACTCTGGCGGGTTCACCCCTCCACTTT
D: TRBD2; V: TRBV11-3; J: TRBJ2-2; size: -; CDR3: CASSLTSGGFDTGELFF; DNA: TGTGCCAGCAGCTTAACTAGCGGGGGGTTTGACACCGGGGAGCTGTTTTTT
D: TRBD1; V: TRBV28; J: TRBJ1-5; size: -; CDR3: CASRRTGGYSNQPQHF; DNA: TGTGCCAGCAGAAGGACAGGGGGCTATAGCAATCAGCCCCAGCATTTT
D: TRBD1; V: TRBV18; J: TRBJ1-5; size: -; CDR3: CASSPSGTGVGQPQHF; DNA: TGTGCCAGCTCACCTTCCGGGACAGGGGTCGGGCAGCCCCAGCATTTT
D: TRBD1; V: TRBV7-2; J: TRBJ1-3; size: few; CDR3: CASSSGQGAGNTIYF; DNA: TGTGCCAGCAGCTCGGGACAGGGGGCCGGAAACACCATATATTTT
D: TRBD1; V: TRBV6-1; J: TRBJ2-6; size: -; CDR3: CASSERQGLGSGANVLTF; DNA: TGTGCCAGCAGTGAGAGACAGGGGTTGGGCTCTGGGGCCAACGTCCTGACTTTC
D: -; V: TRBV11-2; J: TRBJ2-5; size: -; CDR3: CASSLVVQGTETQYF; DNA: TGTGCCAGCAGCTTAGTAGTTCAGGGGACGGAGACCCAGTACTTC
D: TRBD1; V: TRBV18; J: TRBJ1-3; size: few; CDR3: CASSPGTGGRGNTIYF; DNA: TGTGCCAGCTCACCGGGCACAGGGGGCAGAGGAAACACCATATATTTT
D: -; V: TRBV7-2; J: TRBJ1-2; size: -; CDR3: CASSLVVDPGGYTF; DNA: TGTGCCAGCAGCTTAGTGGTGGATCCGGGTGGCTACACCTTC
D: -; V: TRBV10-3; J: TRBJ1-6; size: -; CDR3: CAISKGEGNSPLHF; DNA: TGTGCCATCTCTAAGGGCGAGGGTAATTCACCCCTCCACTTT
D: TRBD1; V: TRBV18; J: TRBJ2-7; size: -; CDR3: CASSPRIGGAVYEQYF; DNA: TGTGCCAGCTCACCCAGGATAGGGGGCGCAGTCTACGAGCAGTACTTC
D: -; V: TRBV6-5; J: TRBJ2-7; size: -; CDR3: CASSPQGLLPYEQYF; DNA: TGTGCCAGCAGCCCCCAGGGGCTCCTGCCCTACGAGCAGTACTTC
D: TRBD2; V: TRBV3-1/TRBV3-2; J: TRBJ2-5; size: -; CDR3: CASSQDTGLAGGETQYF; DNA: TGTGCCAGCAGCCAGGATACAGGGCTAGCGGGGGGGGAGACCCAGTACTTC
D: -; V: TRBV27; J: TRBJ1-2; size: -; CDR3: CASSWQGDYGYTF; DNA: TGTGCCAGCAGTTGGCAGGGTGACTATGGCTACACCTTC
D: TRBD2; V: TRBV7-2; J: TRBJ2-1; size: few; CDR3: CASSLGRERGNEQFF; DNA: TGTGCCAGCAGCCTGGGGCGGGAGAGAGGTAATGAGCAGTTCTTC
D: -; V: TRBV19; J: TRBJ1-1; size: few; CDR3: CASSPEATAITEAFF; DNA: TGTGCCAGTAGCCCTGAGGCGACAGCTATCACTGAAGCTTTCTTT
D: TRBD2; V: TRBV29-1; J: TRBJ2-3; size: once; CDR3: CSVDGASGAHTDTQYF; DNA: TGCAGCGTTGACGGTGCTAGCGGGGCGCACACAGATACGCAGTATTTT
D: -; V: TRBV7-9; J: TRBJ2-1; size: -; CDR3: CASRSQGGSYNEQFF; DNA: TGTGCCAGCAGATCCCAGGGGGGCTCCTACAATGAGCAGTTCTTC
D: TRBD1; V: TRBV5-1; J: TRBJ1-4; size: -; CDR3: CASSHGGGGTNEKLFF; DNA: TGCGCCAGCAGCCATGGAGGAGGGGGCACTAATGAAAAACTGTTTTTT
D: TRBD2; V: TRBV29-1; J: TRBJ2-1; size: -; CDR3: CSFIAGAGQFF; DNA: TGCAGCTTTATAGCGGGAGCGGGGCAGTTCTTC
D: -; V: TRBV28; J: TRBJ2-1; size: few; CDR3: CASSLAGGPLNEQFF; DNA: TGTGCCAGCAGTTTAGCGGGCGGTCCTCTAAATGAGCAGTTCTTC
D: -; V: TRBV7-5; J: TRBJ2-2; size: -; CDR3: CARSFSGLAGGPGTGELFF; DNA: TGTGCCAGAAGCTTTTCGGGACTAGCGGGGGGGCCGGGCACCGGGGAGCTGTTTTTT
D: TRBD1; V: TRBV5-1; J: TRBJ1-2; size: -; CDR3: CASSGGATGGRGGYGYTF; DNA: TGCGCCAGCTCCGGCGGGGCGACAGGGGGTAGGGGCGGCTATGGCTACACCTTC
D: -; V: TRBV5-1; J: TRBJ2-7; size: -; CDR3: CASSLGGPYEQYF; DNA: TGCGCCAGCAGCTTGGGGGGCCCCTACGAGCAGTACTTC
D: -; V: TRBV28; J: TRBJ1-2; size: -; CDR3: CASSGRPDSPYGYTF; DNA: TGTGCCAGCAGCGGACGCCCCGACAGTCCCTATGGCTACACCTTC
D: TRBD1; V: TRBV6-5; J: TRBJ2-7; size: -; CDR3: CASKQGIRNEQYF; DNA: TGTGCCAGCAAACAGGGGATCCGCAACGAGCAGTACTTC
D: -; V: TRBV3-1/TRBV3-2; J: TRBJ2-5; size: -; CDR3: CASSQGTGTQYF; DNA: TGTGCCAGCAGCCAAGGAACGGGGACCCAGTACTTC
D: -; V: TRBV28; J: TRBJ1-2; size: -; CDR3: CASSLWTATNSGGYTF; DNA: TGTGCCAGCAGTTTATGGACAGCCACAAACTCAGGTGGCTACACCTTC
D: TRBD1; V: TRBV19; J: TRBJ2-1; size: few; CDR3: CASSGEGATYNEQFF; DNA: TGTGCCAGTAGTGGAGAGGGGGCCACCTACAATGAGCAGTTCTTC
D: TRBD1; V: TRBV7-8; J: TRBJ1-2; size: -; CDR3: CASSSQDRGVVGGYTF; DNA: TGTGCCAGCAGCTCTCAGGACAGGGGAGTTGTGGGTGGCTACACCTTC
D: TRBD2; V: TRBV4-1; J: TRBJ2-3; size: -; CDR3: CASSQERLAGDDTQYF; DNA: TGCGCCAGCAGCCAAGAGAGGCTAGCGGGAGACGATACGCAGTATTTT
D: TRBD1; V: TRBV5-1; J: TRBJ1-3; size: -; CDR3: CASSSTGGSGNTIYF; DNA: TGCGCCAGCAGCTCAACAGGGGGCTCTGGAAACACCATATATTTT
D: -; V: TRBV5-6; J: TRBJ1-2; size: once; CDR3: CASSLVGIGYTF; DNA: TGTGCCAGCAGCTTGGTCGGGATTGGCTACACCTTC
D: -; V: TRBV11-3; J: TRBJ2-1; size: few; CDR3: CASSLESWQDEQFF; DNA: TGTGCCAGCAGCTTAGAGTCCTGGCAGGATGAGCAGTTCTTC
D: -; V: TRBV27; J: TRBJ2-1; size: few; CDR3: CASSLGGGDNEQFF; DNA: TGTGCCAGCAGTCTAGGGGGGGGCGACAATGAGCAGTTCTTC
D: -; V: TRBV27; J: TRBJ2-7; size: -; CDR3: CASSPRLGSSYEQYF; DNA: TGTGCCAGCAGTCCACGCTTGGGCAGCTCCTACGAGCAGTACTTC
D: TRBD2; V: TRBV7-9; J: TRBJ2-5; size: -; CDR3: CASSFAQRGDLQETQYF; DNA: TGTGCCAGCAGCTTCGCCCAGCGGGGGGATTTGCAAGAGACCCAGTACTTC
D: TRBD2; V: TRBV11-2; J: TRBJ2-2; size: -; CDR3: CASSLGGTSANTGELFF; DNA: TGTGCCAGCAGCTTAGGGGGGACTAGCGCGAACACCGGGGAGCTGTTTTTT